Below, 28 T cell receptor beta chains from the same sample are listed, as sequenced in a study of T cell responses to AZD1222 COVID-19 vaccine. The assay was immunoSEQ multiplex PCR, and TCRdb's table has in-frame clones only and misses some. Of approximately 140,000 clones listed, around 90% are singletons. The starting material was peripheral blood, obtained on day 0 of AZD1222 vaccination. The receptors originated from an adult in good health.

The chain has TRBV9 and TRBJ1-4; 8 nucleotides align to TRBD1. The CDR3 is made up of 15 amino acids. Germline loops: CDR1 SGDLS, CDR2 YYNGEE. The V segment lost 0 bases and the J segment 8 bases; nucleotides outside the gene matches: 6. For the CDR3, the DNA is TGTGCCAGCAGCGTAGTTGCAGGGGGCGGCGAAAAACTGTTTTTT. Its protein is CASSVVAGGGEKLFF.

The genes are TRBV5-1 and TRBJ2-7; no clear D. Germline V gives CDR1 SGHRS, CDR2 YFSETQ. The V end was cut by 0 bases, the J end by 3 bases, with 10 bases between. The CDR3 sequence is 14 residues long. The CDR3 reads CASSLAPSGYEQYF. The CDR3 coding sequence is TGCGCCAGCAGCTTGGCCCCTTCCGGCTACGAGCAGTACTTC.

This sequence joins TRBV6-5 and TRBJ1-1; no firm D call. This CDR3 is built from 14 residues. The germline V and J ends were trimmed by 5 bases and 0 bases, with 10 bases remaining between them. The germline V gene has CDR1 MNHEY and CDR2 SVGAGI. The CDR3 loop reads CASSSRTVNTEAFF. In nucleotides, the CDR3 is TGTGCCAGCAGTAGTAGGACGGTGAACACTGAAGCTTTCTTT.

The rearrangement joins TRBV4-3 to TRBJ1-5; 8 bases align to TRBD1. The trim removed 0 bases at V and 7 bases at J, leaving 5 bases unmatched. Germline V lookup: CDR1 LGHNA, CDR2 YSLEER. The length of the CDR3 is 15 residues. CDR3 loop: CASSQDSRGRQPQHF. The CDR3 DNA reads TGCGCCAGCAGCCAAGATTCCAGGGGGCGACAGCCCCAGCATTTT.

The chain combines TRBV6-5 with TRBJ1-2, with TRBD1 as a possible D gene (5 bases). The V gene lost 2 bases and the J gene lost 7 bases, with 17 bases spanning the gap. This CDR3 spans 15 amino acids. The germline CDR1 and CDR2 sequences are MNHEY and SVGAGI. As DNA, the CDR3 is TGTGCCAGCAGTTACGGCGTAGGGGTAACGGGTGGCTACACCTTC. It translates to CASSYGVGVTGGYTF.

This clone was found once. The chain links TRBV28 to TRBJ2-1; TRBD1 might be the D (6 bases). Germline assignment: CDR1 MDHEN and CDR2 SYDVKM. The CDR3 spans 13 residues. The ends were cut back, 8 bases at V and 2 bases at J, with 10 bases in the middle. CDR3 nucleotides: TGTGCCAGCGGGGGCGGGCCCTACAATGAGCAGTTCTTC. Translated, it gives CASGGGPYNEQFF.

The chain uses TRBV10-3 and TRBJ1-4; 8 bases match TRBD1. The CDR3 is 12 residues long. Germline CDR1 is ENHRY and CDR2 is SYGVKD. Trimming removed 4 bases from V and 13 bases from J; junction bases left unmatched: 5. The CDR3 DNA follows: TGTGCCATCAGTGGGACAGGGTTCGCACTGTTTTTT. It specifies CAISGTGFALFF.

The CDR3 bases are TGTGCCAGCAGTTACCGGAACGGGGGTGAAAAACTGTTTTTT. Translation: CASSYRNGGEKLFF. This chain uses TRBV6-5 with TRBJ1-4; D may be TRBD1 (5 bases). The V gene lost 2 bases and the J gene lost 7 bases, with 11 bases spanning the gap. From germline, CDR1 is MNHEY and CDR2 SVGAGI. CDR3 length equals 14 residues.

The rearrangement joins TRBV5-4 to TRBJ1-2; 10 nucleotides agree with TRBD1. Losses at the gene ends were 7 bases for V and 7 bases for J; bases not matched to a gene: 4. Germline V gives CDR1 SGHNT, CDR2 YYREEE (reference sequence). The CDR3 covers 12 residues. DNA for the CDR3: TGTGCCAGCGAGGACAGGGGGAGTGGCTACACCTTC. This sequence encodes CASEDRGSGYTF.

This clone was counted a single time. This chain joins TRBV15 and TRBJ1-3; D gene unclear. Per germline, CDR1 LNHNV and CDR2 YYDKDF (reference sequence). The V end was cut by 3 bases, the J end by 0 bases, with 12 bases between. The CDR3 spans 16 residues. The CDR3: CATSRYTALSGNTIYF. The CDR3 nucleotides read TGTGCCACCAGCAGGTACACAGCTCTCTCTGGAAACACCATATATTTT. Full variable domain (outside the CDR3, taken from reference TRBV15 and TRBJ1-3): DAMVIQNPRYQVTQFGKPVTLSCSQTLNHNVMYWYQQKSSQAPKLLFHYYDKDFNNEADTPDNFQSRRPNTSFCFLDIRSPGLGDTAMYLCATSRYTALSGNTIYFGEGSWLTVV.

This sequence joins TRBV7-9 and TRBJ2-7; D ambiguous. The V end lost 7 bases, the J end lost 1 base, and 8 bases lay between the germline ends. Germline assignment: CDR1 SEHNR and CDR2 FQNEAQ (reference sequence). The CDR3 extends over 12 amino acids. This chain's CDR3 is CASMTGSYEQYF. CDR3 sequence (DNA): TGTGCCAGCATGACGGGTTCCTACGAGCAGTACTTC.

The chain joins TRBV5-1 to TRBJ2-1, with D perhaps matching TRBD1 or TRBD2 (5 bases each). V was pared by 4 bases and J by 8 bases, with 16 bases between. This CDR3 contains 14 residues. CDR1 SGHRS and CDR2 YFSETQ come from the germline V gene. This CDR3 reads CASSPGAPTDEQFF. DNA for the CDR3: TGCGCCAGCAGCCCCGGGGCACCCACGGATGAGCAGTTCTTC.

The chain links TRBV28 to TRBJ1-5; 9 bases match TRBD1. The V gene end was trimmed by 5 bases and the J gene end by 3 bases; junction bases not matched to a gene: 8. CDR3 length: 16 amino acids. The germline V gene has CDR1 MDHEN and CDR2 SYDVKM. The chain's CDR3 is CASSPSGTGFNQPQHF. The DNA of the CDR3 is TGTGCCAGCAGTCCTAGCGGGACAGGGTTCAATCAGCCCCAGCATTTT.

The gene calls are TRBV6-2 or TRBV6-3 and TRBJ2-1, with no clear D. The CDR3 runs 16 residues. In germline, CDR1 is MNHEY, CDR2 SVGEGT. V lost 2 bases to trimming and J lost 0 bases, with 11 bases between them. Here the CDR3 DNA reads TGTGCCAGCAGTTACGGCCAGGATAGCTCCTACAATGAGCAGTTCTTC. This codes for CASSYGQDSSYNEQFF.

The J gene is TRBJ2-2, the V gene TRBV5-5; D possibly uses TRBD1 or TRBD2 (5 bases each). This CDR3 comprises 15 residues. V lost 4 bases and J lost 7, with 17 bases in between. CDR1 is SGHKS, CDR2 YYEKEE, per germline (reference sequence). CDR3 in amino acids: CASSLSGAPYGELFF. DNA of the CDR3: TGTGCCAGCAGCCTCTCCGGGGCGCCTTACGGGGAGCTGTTTTTT.

V gene TRBV19 combines with J gene TRBJ1-2; 11 nucleotides align to TRBD1. V gave up 5 bases and J gave up 5 bases; unmatched junction bases: 16. CDR1 and CDR2 (germline): LNHDA, SQIVND (reference sequence). The CDR3 loop spans 18 amino acids. The CDR3 sequence is CASSPAPGDRGASYGYTF. In DNA, the CDR3 is TGTGCCAGTAGTCCCGCCCCGGGGGACAGGGGGGCCAGTTATGGCTACACCTTC.

In its sample, this clone was seen once. V usage is TRBV5-1 and J usage is TRBJ2-3, with 10 bases identical to TRBD1. This CDR3 contains 16 residues. Germline V lookup: CDR1 SGHRS, CDR2 YFSETQ. Unmatched junction bases numbered 2, after V lost 0 bases and J lost 1 base. DNA of the CDR3: TGCGCCAGCAGCTTGGCCGGGACAGGGGGCACAGATACGCAGTATTTT. Translation gives CASSLAGTGGTDTQYF. The whole variable domain, remainder taken from reference TRBV5-1 and TRBJ2-3, is KAGVTQTPRYLIKTRGQQVTLSCSPISGHRSVSWYQQTPGQGLQFLFEYFSETQRNKGNFPGRFSGRQFSNSRSEMNVSTLELGDSALYLCASSLAGTGGTDTQYFGPGTRLTVL.

The V call is TRBV4-3, the J call TRBJ1-4; no clear D gene. V lost 4 bases and J 8 bases, leaving 17 bases between the germline ends. From germline, CDR1 is LGHNA and CDR2 YSLEER. There are 15 residues in the CDR3. DNA of the CDR3: TGCGCCAGCAGCCCAAAGTGGGGTGCGGGGGAAAAACTGTTTTTT. Its protein product is CASSPKWGAGEKLFF.

The chain is built from TRBV2 and TRBJ2-7; 8 bases line up with TRBD1. With V trimmed by 6 bases and J by 2 bases, 3 bases remained unmatched. The CDR3 sequence is 13 residues long. In germline, CDR1 is SNHLY, CDR2 FYNNEI. The CDR3 nucleotides are TGTGCCAGCAGGGACAGGGAAACCTACGAGCAGTACTTC. It translates to CASRDRETYEQYF. Based on the CDR3 plus reference TRBV2 and TRBJ2-7, the full variable domain is EPEVTQTPSHQVTQMGQEVILRCVPISNHLYFYWYRQILGQKVEFLVSFYNNEISEKSEIFDDQFSVERPDGSNFTLKIRSTKLEDSAMYFCASRDRETYEQYFGPGTRLTVT.

V usage is TRBV27 and J usage is TRBJ2-3; no clear D gene. Trimming took 3 bases from V and 2 from J, leaving 12 bases between them. The germline CDR1 and CDR2 sequences are MNHEY and SMNVEV (reference sequence). The length of the CDR3 is 15 residues. The CDR3 is CASSFQWQFTDTQYF. The CDR3 nucleotides read TGTGCCAGCAGTTTTCAATGGCAGTTCACAGATACGCAGTATTTT.

The V gene is TRBV10-1, the J gene TRBJ1-2; no definite D call. CDR3 length: 13 amino acids. Germline CDR1 WNHNN, CDR2 SYGVQD (reference sequence). With 0 bases removed from V and 8 bases from J, the gap between germline ends came to 10 bases. CDR3 loop: CASSESTRQGYTF. DNA for the CDR3: TGCGCCAGCAGTGAGTCGACTCGCCAAGGCTACACCTTC.

The V gene is TRBV2, the J gene TRBJ2-2, with D perhaps TRBD2 (5 bases). V was shortened by 8 bases and J by 8 bases, with 12 bases between the two germline ends. The CDR3 runs to 12 residues. CDR1 and CDR2 (germline): SNHLY, FYNNEI. CDR3 DNA sequence: TGTGCCAGCGAGTTCGGGGTAGGGGAGCTGTTTTTT. Residues: CASEFGVGELFF. The full variable domain, completed using reference TRBV2 and TRBJ2-2, is EPEVTQTPSHQVTQMGQEVILRCVPISNHLYFYWYRQILGQKVEFLVSFYNNEISEKSEIFDDQFSVERPDGSNFTLKIRSTKLEDSAMYFCASEFGVGELFFGEGSRLTVL.

V gene TRBV7-2 combines with J gene TRBJ1-3; TRBD1 aligns across 8 bases. The CDR3 is 16 amino acids. From germline, CDR1 is SGHTA and CDR2 FQGNSA. Losses at the gene ends were 1 base for V and 2 bases for J; bases not matched to a gene: 4. Written as DNA, the CDR3 is TGTGCCAGCAGCTTAGAGGTGACAGGGGCTGGAAACACCATATATTTT. Protein sequence: CASSLEVTGAGNTIYF.

This chain connects TRBV18 to TRBJ2-1; D is possibly TRBD2 (5 bases). V gave up 3 bases and J gave up 1 base, with 16 bases separating them. In germline, CDR1 is KGHSH, CDR2 LQKENI. The CDR3 is 17 amino acids. The CDR3 coding sequence is TGTGCCAGCTCACCGAGATGGGGAGCGGCGTCCTACAATGAGCAGTTCTTC. As protein: CASSPRWGAASYNEQFF.

The CDR3 DNA is TGCAGCGTGACCGGGACTAGCAGATACCTTGAGCAGTTCTTC. The encoded protein is CSVTGTSRYLEQFF. This chain connects TRBV29-1 to TRBJ2-1; 9 nucleotides line up with TRBD2. There are 14 residues in the CDR3. Unmatched junction bases numbered 12, after V lost 6 bases and J lost 9 bases. The V gene's germline CDR1 is SQVTM and CDR2 ANQGSEA.

The table lists this clone with a count of one. The V gene is TRBV9, the J gene TRBJ2-5; the D call may be TRBD1 or TRBD2 (5 bases each). This CDR3 comprises 16 residues. The germline V and J ends were trimmed by 4 bases and 5 bases, with 21 bases remaining between them. CDR1 and CDR2 from the germline V gene are SGDLS and YYNGEE. The CDR3 DNA sequence: TGTGCCAGCAGCCCAGCCGGGACGCATACGAGGGAGACCCAGTACTTC. Protein: CASSPAGTHTRETQYF.

The chain links TRBV28 to TRBJ2-7; 11 bases agree with TRBD1. The CDR3 loop spans 15 amino acids. The junction had 7 bases not matched to a gene; V was cut back by 7 bases and J by 2 bases. Germline V gene data show CDR1 as MDHEN and CDR2 as SYDVKM. CDR3 in DNA: TGTGCCAGCATCCAGGGACAGGGGGTGCCCTACGAGCAGTACTTC. As protein: CASIQGQGVPYEQYF.

As DNA, the CDR3 is TGTGCCAGCAGTTTAAGGAGTAGCGGGAGGGCCCACTACTGCGAGCAGTACTTC. Its translation: CASSLRSSGRAHYCEQYF. This chain uses TRBV27 with TRBJ2-7; 11 positions match TRBD2. Per germline, CDR1 MNHEY and CDR2 SMNVEV (reference sequence). The V segment lost 2 bases and the J segment 6 bases; nucleotides outside the gene matches: 15. This CDR3 has 18 amino acids.